The TCR beta chain under discussion was sequenced for a study of beta chain features in type 1 diabetes (dated by TCRdb to 2017 to 2018). Context from the whole study: Patients and healthy donors did not differ in mean age, gender distribution, total cell number or subset yield. The study compared TCRB repertoires of sorted circulating CD4+ T cell subsets between recently diagnosed type 1 diabetes patients and matched healthy donors. A total of some 100,000,000 sorted cells were examined across all samples, and a strong correlation was observed between cell number per subset and RNA yield. Regulatory and stem cell-like memory subsets were obtained from only 8 patients and roughly 8 healthy donors, while naive and central memory subsets were obtained from all 28 donors. Broader findings and caveats from the paper: In all four CD4+ subsets, TCRB CDR3 length was moderately but significantly shorter in type 1 diabetes patients. Because the HLA sub-analyses included only small numbers of individuals, any influence of HLA type on TCRB rearrangement was left unresolved. Naive, central memory and regulatory TCRB repertoires appeared to be more similar among patients than among healthy donors. At VDJ recombination sites, type 1 diabetes patients had fewer insertions and more deleted nucleotides, which implies abnormalities in thymic rearrangement. Because cDNA rather than genomic DNA was sequenced, highly expressing activated cells could have been over-represented, although no difference in activation and CD3 levels was found between groups. Shorter templates might have been favored by PCR, but patient and control samples were amplified and corrected together, so both groups would have been affected equally by any skew.

Each donor gave one peripheral blood draw, roughly 110 mL on average, collected into heparinised tubes. Using a panel that included CD45RO, CCR7, CD25, CD127, CD95 and CD27, naive, central memory, regulatory and stem cell-like memory CD4+ T cells were sorted on a BD FACSAria II. Every sorted population had a purity above 98%. PBMCs were isolated immediately by Lymphoprep density gradient centrifugation and stained directly without culture. So that batch effects would be minimized, each experiment stained and sorted samples in pairs, pairing one healthy donor with one patient. All of the isolated RNA was reverse transcribed with the High Capacity cDNA Reverse Transcription Kit, so expressed TCRB transcripts were sequenced. Deep immunoSEQ sequencing was applied to naive, central memory and regulatory T cell samples, giving an average of roughly 3.5 million total reads per sample. Sorted cells were lysed in RLT buffer, and RNA was extracted using DNase-treated RNeasy Micro or Mini kits according to cell number. To prevent cross-contamination, every cell subset was processed on its own, while patient and healthy donor samples were processed together. TCRB sequences were amplified from cDNA with the immunoSEQ multiplex PCR, producing 87-bp fragments spanning the CDR3 region. Amplicons were sequenced on the Illumina HiSeq platform. Per the authors' processing: Synthetic template baselines were used to correct PCR bias computationally, reads within Hamming distance 2 were collapsed together, and singletons that could not be merged were discarded. By aligning reads against IMGT, V, D and J genes, CDR3 length, and insertions or deletions at six rearrangement sites were assigned. Within each subset, clonotype counts were normalized to sorted cell number, and only after that were true diversity and Gini coefficients computed with the tcR R package. The overlap coefficient, calculated on TCRB nucleotide sequences, was used to measure repertoire sharing. TCRdb stores this immuneACCESS table with in-frame sequences only. Part of the clones is absent; in the studies checked, under half of the shortfall reflects unresolved V genes, and no reason is known for the rest. That table furnishes V, J and clone size, whereas the DNA furnished D and trimming. Within this sample are 250,000 or so clones, with 27% of them counted one time only. The ten top clones hold roughly 4% of the sample.

On this clone itself: Its antigen target is currently unknown. No qualities accompany the bases; no much larger clone lies one base away.

Sequencing input: central memory CD4+ T cells from blood. The clonotype comes from a man aged 25 to 40 in good health.

The nucleotide sequence is given as TGTGCCAGCAGCGGACGCCCGGGACCAGGGGAAGAGACCCAGTACTTC. It is translated as CASSGRPGPGEETQYF. The chain couples TRBV7-2 to TRBJ2-5; the D region possibly corresponds to TRBD1 (6 bases align). CDR1 and CDR2 were assigned from the germline V gene as SGHTA and FQGNSA. Taken from cysteine to phenylalanine, the CDR3 has 16 residues. The read is trimmed to its CDR3 DNA, 48 bases read in frame from base 1. The V and J ends are trimmed by 5 bases and 3 bases, leaving 19 bases between them.